This T cell receptor beta chain was captured by sequencing in a study of CD8 T cells in Susac syndrome. Overall study results and limits: The study's TCR sequencing and HLA analysis drew on a certain number of individuals. That number was acknowledged as relatively small.

The RNA, about 0.5 to 1 ug, was put through reverse transcription using random hexamers. Across 54 Vbeta and 13 Jbeta, TCR beta CDR3 was amplified with immunoSEQ multiplex PCR. TCRdb recomputed calls from the immunoSEQ multiplex PCR reads with MiXCR, one row per CDR3 protein. The sample lists 65,000 to 90,000 distinct CDR3 sequences; about 95% were seen once. The sequenced target, TCR beta, came from blood CD8+ and CD4+ T cells. Negative magnetic isolation gave CD8+ and CD4+ cells; FACS enriched CD8+ TEMRA. This CDR3 region has 16 residues. The germline V gene encodes CDR1 PRHDT and CDR2 FYEKMQ (reference sequence). V lost 5 bases, J lost 4 bases, and 20 bases lay in between. As concerns this clonotype: As yet, its antigen is unknown.

Sequenced material: CD8+ T cells from PBMCs. The rearrangement joins TRBV13 to TRBJ2-5; D call uncertain. The receptor comes from a human donor with multiple sclerosis. The CDR3 nucleotides read TGTGCCAGCAGCCCCCCAACCCCCATCACGGGAGAGACCCAGTACTTC. Its protein is CASSPPTPITGETQYF.